The 23 T cell receptor beta chains listed next were all sequenced from one sample in a study of CD8+ T cells in alopecia areata. It was cDNA, reverse transcribed from extracted RNA, that served as the sequencing template. The data were produced by immunoSEQ multiplex PCR, yet TCRdb's version contains in-frame clones alone and is incomplete. The sample includes some 110,000 clones, none of them occurring once. The sample was lesional skin. These receptors came from a C3H/HeJ mouse with alopecia areata. The mouse strain carries the MHC haplotype H2-k.

As to this clone: The gene names given are mouse names. The sequence runs out 4 residues before the end of the CDR3; the remainder is reconstructed from the germline J gene. The genes are TRBV13-2 and TRBJ1-1; a possible D gene is TRBD1 (6 bases). The germline V gene encodes CDR1 NNHNN and CDR2 SYGAGS (reference sequence). Between the trimmed V and J ends, which lost 0 bases and 0 bases, there was a span of 9 bases. There are 15 residues in the CDR3. The part of the CDR3 DNA that was read is TGTGCCAGCGGTGATGGGGACAATACAAACACA. Translation: CASGDGDNTNT. From start to end, the CDR3 is CASGDGDNTNTEVFF.

Remarks on this clone: Gene and germline names: mouse. The read terminates 4 residues before the CDR3 end, so the remaining end is supplied by the germline J gene. The V gene is TRBV13-2, the J gene TRBJ2-7, with 7 bases that match TRBD2. This CDR3 has 16 amino acids. Looked up from germline, CDR1 is NNHNN and CDR2 is SYGAGS (reference sequence). V was pared by 0 bases and J by 0 bases, with 6 bases of the junction left unmatched. The CDR3 reads CASGDARWGTSYEQYF. Incomplete CDR3 DNA: TGTGCCAGCGGTGATGCTCGCTGGGGGACCTCCTAT.

This clone was found a few times. The genes and germline here are from mouse. The read terminates 4 residues before the CDR3 end, so the remaining end is supplied by the germline J gene. The V and J genes are TRBV1 and TRBJ1-2; D uncertain. V lost 5 bases, J lost 0 bases, and 4 bases lay in between. CDR3 size: 12 residues. Per germline, CDR1 NSQYPW and CDR2 LRSPGD (reference sequence). CDR3 loop: CTCSPSNSDYTF. The sequenced CDR3 bases are TGCACCTGCAGTCCCTCAAACTCC.

On this clone: Mouse gene names apply. The read ends 4 residues shy of where the CDR3 ends; the end is completed using the germline J gene. V and J are TRBV13-3 and TRBJ2-3; 11 nucleotides align to TRBD2. V trimming: 4 bases; J trimming: 2 bases; junction bases outside the gene matches: 6. CDR1 NNHDY and CDR2 SYVADS come from the germline V gene. The CDR3 covers 16 residues. The CDR3 bases that were read are TGTGCCAGCAGTCGCTCGGGACTGGGGGTTGCAGAA. It specifies CASSRSGLGVAE. The whole CDR3 sequence reads CASSRSGLGVAETLYF.

In the case of this clone: Gene names are mouse gene names. Coverage ceases 4 residues before the CDR3 finishes, and the germline J gene fills in the end. V gene TRBV19 combines with J gene TRBJ1-2; possibly TRBD1 for D (5 bases). The CDR3 loop spans 12 amino acids. V lost 8 bases to trimming and J lost 0 bases, with 8 bases between them. Germline V CDR1 and CDR2: FNHDT, SITEND (reference sequence). CDR3 DNA (partial): TGTGCCAGTCGAGGGGCAAACTCC. Translating gives CASRGANS. The CDR3, in full, reads CASRGANSDYTF.

This clone was seen more than once but under ten times. Gene names refer to mouse genes. The read gets to within 4 residues of the CDR3 end, and the germline J gene fills in the rest. The chain has TRBV13-3 and TRBJ1-1; 9 bases agree with TRBD1. This CDR3 contains 14 residues. CDR1 is NNHDY and CDR2 is SYVADS in the germline V gene. The V segment lost 5 bases and the J segment 4 bases; nucleotides outside the gene matches: 6. The CDR3 bases that were read are TGTGCCAGCAGCGACAGGGGGGAGACCACA. This codes for CASSDRGETT. The CDR3 in full is CASSDRGETTEVFF.

Worth noting for this clone: The genes and germline here are from mouse. The DNA ends 4 residues before the CDR3 does, and the rest of the CDR3 is filled in from the germline J gene. The genes are TRBV17 and TRBJ2-5; 9 nucleotides match TRBD2. The CDR3 runs 16 residues. CDR1 is MNHDT and CDR2 is YYDKIL in the germline V gene. CDR3 DNA, as far as it was read: TGTGCTAGCAGTAGAGACCAACTGGGGGGCGGAGAC. This sequence encodes CASSRDQLGGGD. The entire CDR3 sequence reads CASSRDQLGGGDTQYF.

Regarding this clone: Genes and germline come from the mouse. The DNA ends 4 residues before the CDR3 does, and the rest of the CDR3 is filled in from the germline J gene. This rearrangement joins TRBV13-1 to TRBJ2-4, with 8 bases aligning to TRBD1. The CDR3 covers 12 residues. Losses at the gene ends were 7 bases for V and 3 bases for J; bases not matched to a gene: 1. Germline loops: CDR1 NSHNY, CDR2 SYGAGN. CDR3 protein: CASAGGQNTLYF. CDR3 bases read: TGTGCCAGCGCAGGGGGCCAAAAC.

This clone was counted a few times. Gene names denote mouse genes. From the germline J gene comes the end of the CDR3, since the read stops 4 residues before it. The rearrangement links TRBV13-3 to TRBJ2-4; TRBD1 matches at 9 bases. Germline V gene sequence: CDR1 NNHDY, CDR2 SYVADS. This CDR3 contains 17 residues. Incomplete CDR3 DNA: TGTGCCAGCAGTGATGTGGACAGGGGAGAAGTCAGAAAC. Translation gives CASSDVDRGEVRN. The whole CDR3 sequence reads CASSDVDRGEVRNTLYF.

This clone showed up just a few times. Gene names and germline match the mouse. The sequenced fragment ends 4 residues before the CDR3 boundary, so the rest is inferred from the germline J gene. The genes are TRBV1 and TRBJ2-5, with 10 bases fitting TRBD2. CDR1 and CDR2 from the germline V gene are NSQYPW and LRSPGD (reference sequence). This CDR3 has 15 residues. CDR3 in amino acids: CTCSAAPGLGDTQYF. The CDR3 bases that were read are TGCACCTGCAGTGCAGCCCCGGGACTGGGGGAC. The full variable domain, completed using reference TRBV1 and TRBJ2-5, is VTLLEQNPRWRLVPRGQAVNLRCILKNSQYPWMSWYQQDLQKQLQWLFTLRSPGDKEVKSLPGADYLATRVTDTELRLQVANMSQGRTLYCTCSAAPGLGDTQYFGPGTRLLVL.

This clone was seen many times. Mouse germline and gene names are used. The CDR3 extends 4 residues past the end of the read, so its final part is completed from the germline J gene. The chain recombines TRBV13-3 with TRBJ2-7; D ambiguous. CDR3 length: 12 amino acids. Germline CDR1 is NNHDY and CDR2 is SYVADS. The part of the CDR3 DNA that was read is TGTGCCAGCAGTGAGATCAGTTAT. It codes for CASSEISY. The full CDR3 reads CASSEISYEQYF.

This clone has more than one count but fewer than ten. Genes and germline are mouse. The read stops 4 residues short of the end of the CDR3; the missing end is completed from the germline J gene. This chain connects TRBV19 to TRBJ1-2; D is ambiguous. Germline V lookup: CDR1 FNHDT, CDR2 SITEND (reference sequence). The CDR3 length is 13 residues. CDR3 bases read: TGTGCCAGCAGTATGTTGTCAGTGGGC. As protein: CASSMLSVG. The whole CDR3 is CASSMLSVGDYTF.

A few counts support this clone. At residue 12, TCRdb's protein is not the same as the translated DNA, so the protein here was read from the DNA. Mouse names are used for the genes. The sequenced fragment ends 3 residues before the CDR3 boundary, so the rest is inferred from the germline J gene. The chain combines TRBV1 with TRBJ1-3, with 7 bases identical to TRBD1. The V gene's germline CDR1 is NSQYPW and CDR2 LRSPGD (reference sequence). The V gene end was trimmed by 2 bases and the J gene end by 1 base; junction bases not matched to a gene: 2. The CDR3 sequence is 15 residues long. CDR3 sequence: CTCSALTGSGNTLYF. CDR3 DNA (partial): TGCACCTGCAGTGCACTGACAGGGTCTGGAAATACG.

About this clone itself: The gene names here belong to mouse. The sequence runs out 4 residues before the end of the CDR3; the remainder is reconstructed from the germline J gene. The chain carries TRBV1 and TRBJ2-7, with 11 bases matching TRBD2. V lost 0 bases and J lost 0; bases outside the gene matches: 4. This CDR3 spans 17 amino acids. Germline CDR1 and CDR2: NSQYPW and LRSPGD (reference sequence). The sequenced part of the CDR3 DNA is TGCACCTGCAGTGCAGATCGGACTGGGGGGAGCTCCTAT. Protein sequence: CTCSADRTGGSSY. The full CDR3 protein is CTCSADRTGGSSYEQYF.

Worth noting for this clone: Mouse gene names apply. The read terminates 4 residues before the CDR3 end, so the remaining end is supplied by the germline J gene. The chain uses TRBV1 and TRBJ2-5; 10 bases are a match to TRBD1. The CDR3 has 14 amino acids. Germline CDR1 and CDR2: NSQYPW and LRSPGD (reference sequence). The DNA read from the CDR3 is TGCACCTGCAGGGCCGGGACAGGGGCGGAC. Translation: CTCRAGTGAD. The full CDR3 is CTCRAGTGADTQYF.

In its sample, this clone was seen a few times. DNA and listed protein disagree at residue 9, so the protein shown here was translated from the DNA. Gene labels here are mouse ones. The read comes to an end 3 residues before the CDR3 does, leaving the germline J gene to fill in the end. The chain has TRBV13-3 and TRBJ1-3, with D tentatively TRBD1 (5 bases). Germline-derived CDR1 and CDR2 are NNHDY and SYVADS. The CDR3 spans 12 residues. Trimming removed 6 bases from V and 2 bases from J, with 6 bases in between. Partial CDR3 DNA: TGTGCCAGCAAACAGGCTGGAAATACG. Translating gives CASKQAGNT. The whole CDR3 protein reads CASKQAGNTLYF.

This clone was observed a handful of times. The gene names here belong to mouse. The read finishes 4 residues shy of the CDR3 end, and the germline J gene is used to complete it. J is TRBJ2-1 and V is TRBV19; TRBD1 might be the D (5 bases). Trimming took 3 bases from V and 3 from J, leaving 10 bases between them. The CDR3 extends over 14 amino acids. From germline, CDR1 is FNHDT and CDR2 SITEND (reference sequence). The part of the CDR3 DNA that was read is TGTGCCAGCAGTAAGACAGAATCCTATGCT. Protein product: CASSKTESYA. From start to end, the CDR3 is CASSKTESYAEQFF.

This clone appeared a few times. Each gene name is a mouse one. The sequenced fragment ends 4 residues before the CDR3 boundary, so the rest is inferred from the germline J gene. V and J are TRBV13-1 and TRBJ1-4; 8 bases are a match to TRBD1. There are 16 residues in the CDR3. CDR1 NSHNY and CDR2 SYGAGN come from the germline V gene. Germline trimming cut 5 bases from V and 0 bases from J; bases unmatched to any gene: 6. The part of the CDR3 DNA that was read is TGTGCCAGCAGGGAAGACAGGGGAATTTCCAACGAA. Amino acids: CASREDRGISNE. The whole CDR3 sequence is CASREDRGISNERLFF.

This clone has a handful of counts. Genes and germline are mouse. The read halts 4 residues ahead of the CDR3 end, with the missing end drawn from the germline J gene. The V gene is TRBV17, the J gene TRBJ2-2, with D possibly matching TRBD1 (6 bases). CDR1 and CDR2 from the germline V gene are MNHDT and YYDKIL. The germline V and J ends were trimmed by 5 bases and 3 bases, with 7 bases remaining between them. The CDR3 runs 13 residues. The covered CDR3 bases are TGTGCTAGCAGTCGGACAGACACCGGG. This sequence encodes CASSRTDTG. The whole CDR3 sequence is CASSRTDTGQLYF.

Worth noting for this clone: The genes and germline here are from mouse. From the germline J gene comes the end of the CDR3, since the read stops 4 residues before it. V is TRBV13-1 and J is TRBJ2-3, with 9 bases fitting TRBD2. The CDR3 is 13 amino acids. CDR1 and CDR2 (germline): NSHNY, SYGAGN. V lost 7 bases, J lost 0 bases, and 0 bases stayed unmatched. CDR3 in amino acids: CASDWGSAETLYF. The DNA read from the CDR3 is TGTGCCAGCGACTGGGGGAGTGCAGAA.

Only a few counts were recorded for this clone. Genes and germline come from the mouse. The read finishes 4 residues shy of the CDR3 end, and the germline J gene is used to complete it. The chain carries TRBV19 and TRBJ1-1; tentative D call: TRBD1 (6 bases). This CDR3 contains 10 residues. Germline V gives CDR1 FNHDT, CDR2 SITEND (reference sequence). The DNA read from the CDR3 is TGTGCCACACAGGGTACA. This sequence encodes CATQGT. The full-length CDR3 reads as CATQGTEVFF.

This clone was seen a few times. The database protein in TCRdb disagrees with the DNA translation at residue 11; the sequence shown here was translated from the DNA. Here the gene names and germline are mouse. From the germline J gene comes the end of the CDR3, since the read stops 3 residues before it. This rearrangement joins TRBV13-1 to TRBJ1-6; 8 nucleotides agree with TRBD1. TRBJ1-6 counts as an open reading frame of uncertain function. Germline V gene lookup returns CDR1 NSHNY and CDR2 SYGAGN. The CDR3 extends over 14 amino acids. The V gene end was trimmed by 5 bases and the J gene end by 7 bases; junction bases not matched to a gene: 5. The CDR3 sequence: CASRDRERNSPLYF. Partial CDR3 DNA: TGTGCCAGCAGGGACAGGGAGAGGAATTCGCCC.

This clone was counted a few times. Mouse germline and gene names are used. The read finishes 4 residues shy of the CDR3 end, and the germline J gene is used to complete it. This chain joins TRBV5 and TRBJ2-7; 8 nucleotides line up with TRBD2. This CDR3 comprises 14 residues. The germline CDR1 and CDR2 sequences are LGHNA and YNLKQL (reference sequence). CDR3 bases read: TGTGCCAGCAGCCTTCGCGACTGGGGATAT. This codes for CASSLRDWGY. The whole CDR3 sequence reads CASSLRDWGYEQYF.